The T cell receptor beta chain described here comes from a study of sequential checkpoint blockade in melanoma. The overall study: Patients were randomized 1:1 to nivolumab-then-ipilimumab or ipilimumab-then-nivolumab first-line. Under 95 pretreatment tumor DNA samples were TCRβ immunosequenced. Matched biopsies came pretreatment and at week 13 for twenty-two patients.

Treatment of the sample: randomized to nivolumab then ipilimumab (arm A) or the reverse (arm B). The assay was immunoSEQ multiplex PCR, and TCRdb's table has in-frame clones only and misses some. The repertoire consists of tens of thousands of clones, with 32% occurring once and the leading ten covering under 2%. Per germline, CDR1 MNHGY and CDR2 SAAAGT. V lost 7 bases to trimming and J lost 0 bases, with 6 bases between them. This CDR3 is 12 amino acids long. Sequencing was performed on tumor tissue (inferred from file names), taken from a patient given nivolumab and ipilimumab in sequence. V and J are TRBV6-8 and TRBJ1-1; no clear D gene. This TCR came from a human donor with melanoma. The CDR3: CASNGVNTEAFF. Written as DNA, the CDR3 is TGTGCCAGCAACGGCGTGAACACTGAAGCTTTCTTT.